The T cell receptor (beta chain) described here comes from a study of CXCR3-negative and CXCR3-positive naive CD8 T cells. As regards this clonotype: Its specificity is not known.

Study observations and caveats: More hydrophobic TRB CDR3s were found in CXCR3-positive naive cells than in CXCR3-negative naive cells. Researchers reported similar TRBV-TRBJ usage in naive CXCR3-negative and CXCR3-positive cells, though memory differed.

The CDR3 covers 16 residues. CDR1 is SEHNR, CDR2 FQNEAQ, per germline (reference sequence). UMI labels and 5' RACE were used to prepare the TRB cDNA libraries. TCRdb processed the 5' RACE reads again and assigns one entry to each CDR3 protein, with no DNA. There are just under 65,000 distinct CDR3 sequences in the sample, with 4% to 5.5% held by the top ten. This clonotype was obtained from a human donor in good health. Some clones in this sample may be carry-over from other donors' samples. Sequences were obtained from naive CXCR3+ CD8+ T cells from blood. Noted subset: CD45RO-CCR7+CD27+CD95- naive CD8+ T cells expressing CXCR3 (TNR3+). The chain uses TRBV7-9 and TRBJ1-1; TCRdb names TRBD1, which stays unverified in the absence of DNA. CDR3 protein: CASSSTGGVLNTEAFF.